This TCR beta chain derives from a study of blood T cell repertoires in COVID-19. Study details: COVID-19 samples from acute and convalescent phases originated in the United States, Italy and Spain. T cells, B-cell-depleted T cells, or PBMCs provided the cDNA or gDNA that served as material.

Original methodology: The authors estimated nucleated cell counts from reference gene primer amplification. The data were produced by immunoSEQ multiplex PCR, yet TCRdb's version contains in-frame clones alone and is incomplete. D and trimming come from the DNA, and the V and J calls and clone size come from that table. The table has about 23,000 clones, approximately 80% seen once. This sequence originates from a man aged 65-85 years with acute or convalescent COVID-19. Sequencing was carried out using peripheral blood.

The DNA of the CDR3 is TGTGCCAGCAGTACCTTCCGGGACAGGGGAGGCAATGAGCAGTTCTTC. It encodes CASSTFRDRGGNEQFF. The V call is TRBV7-2, the J call TRBJ2-1; 10 bases are a match to TRBD1. This CDR3 has 16 amino acids. CDR1 is SGHTA and CDR2 is FQGNSA in the germline V gene. J was trimmed by 6 bases and V by 6 bases; bases with no gene match: 11.